This T cell receptor beta chain came from a study of T cell changes during pregnancy in multiple sclerosis. Only in-frame clones appear in the TCRdb table, and some are missing; sequencing was by immunoSEQ multiplex PCR. The data contain 60,000 or so clones, 91% of them singletons. The V gene's germline CDR1 is SGHTA and CDR2 FQGNSA. V gave up 0 bases and J gave up 2 bases; unmatched junction bases: 4. The length of the CDR3 is 15 residues. This receptor was identified in a female donor with multiple sclerosis, enrolled in a pregnancy study. The sequencing used peripheral blood, collected before pregnancy. This chain uses TRBV7-2 with TRBJ2-7; 7 positions agree with TRBD1. The CDR3 nucleotides are TGTGCCAGCAGCTTAGCGAGGGACAGCCCCTACGAGCAGTACTTC. As protein: CASSLARDSPYEQYF.